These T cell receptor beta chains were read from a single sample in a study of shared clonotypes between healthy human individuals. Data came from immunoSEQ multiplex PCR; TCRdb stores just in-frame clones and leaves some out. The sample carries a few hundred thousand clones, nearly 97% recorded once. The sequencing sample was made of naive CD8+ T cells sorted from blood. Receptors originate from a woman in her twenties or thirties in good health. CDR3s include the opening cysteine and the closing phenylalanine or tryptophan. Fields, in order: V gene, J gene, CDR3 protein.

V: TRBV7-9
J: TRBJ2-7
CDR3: CASSSNNQGAYSYEQYF

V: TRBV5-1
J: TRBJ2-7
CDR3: CASSFGTGVYEQYF

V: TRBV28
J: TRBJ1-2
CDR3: CASSLRQAGYGYTF

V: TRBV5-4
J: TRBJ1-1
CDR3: CASSLGVMEAFF

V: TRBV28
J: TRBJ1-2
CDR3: CASIGTPGYRGYTF

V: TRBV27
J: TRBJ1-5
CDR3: CASSTGTGVYPQHF

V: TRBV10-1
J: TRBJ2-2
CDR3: CASSESPRDGPLELFF

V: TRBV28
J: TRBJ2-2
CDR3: CASSTGTANTGELFF

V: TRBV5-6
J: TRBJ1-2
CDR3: CASSGGTGVYGYTF

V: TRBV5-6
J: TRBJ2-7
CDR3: CASSLGGQREQYF

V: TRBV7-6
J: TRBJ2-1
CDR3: CASSLLITSGRTNEQFF

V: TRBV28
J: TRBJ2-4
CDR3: CASARVLAKNIQYF

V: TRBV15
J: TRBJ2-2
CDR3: CATSRYPGRDTYTGELFF

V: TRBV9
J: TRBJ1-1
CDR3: CASETGAGSEAFF

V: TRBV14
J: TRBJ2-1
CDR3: CASSQDLLFGSSYNEQFF

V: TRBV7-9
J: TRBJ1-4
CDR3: CASSSPGGQLAHGMFF

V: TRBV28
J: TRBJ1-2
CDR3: CASSLYSGYTF

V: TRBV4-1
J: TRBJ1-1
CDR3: CASSQDIVTLKTEAFF

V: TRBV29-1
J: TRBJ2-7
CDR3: CSVDTGTTYEQYF

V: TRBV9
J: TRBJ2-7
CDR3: CASSVAGSGMYEQYF

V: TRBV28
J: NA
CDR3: CASSLLAGSYEQYF

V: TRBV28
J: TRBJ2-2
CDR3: CATGLSANTGELFF

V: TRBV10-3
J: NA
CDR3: CAISDRSGSRYEQYF

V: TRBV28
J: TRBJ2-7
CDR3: CASSSWTSGSREQYF

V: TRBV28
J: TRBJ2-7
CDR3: CASSSGNYGQYF

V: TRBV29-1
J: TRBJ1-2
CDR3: CSVEGAGRAYGYTF

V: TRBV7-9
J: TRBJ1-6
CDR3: CASSTGTGNSPLHF

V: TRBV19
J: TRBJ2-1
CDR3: CASSFGPEQFF

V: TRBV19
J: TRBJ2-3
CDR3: CASNAGTSTDTQYF

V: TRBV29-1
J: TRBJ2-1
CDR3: CSVQAPPDSQRQFF

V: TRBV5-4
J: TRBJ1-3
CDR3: CASSSPGSYGNTIYF

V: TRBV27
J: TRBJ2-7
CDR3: CASSLGGRAYEQYF

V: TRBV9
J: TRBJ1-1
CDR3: CASSEIDRSAEAFF

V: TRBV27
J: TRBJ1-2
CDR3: CASRGPNYGYTF

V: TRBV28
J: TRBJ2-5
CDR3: CASSLGADYQETQYF

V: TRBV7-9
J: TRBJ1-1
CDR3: CASSSGLEAFF

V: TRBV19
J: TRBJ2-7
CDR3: CASSIAADEYEQYF

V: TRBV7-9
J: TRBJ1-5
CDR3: CASSWGQGTSQPQHF

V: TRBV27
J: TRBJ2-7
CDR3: CASSPRGVREQYF

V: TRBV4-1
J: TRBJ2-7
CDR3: CASSQDGGVNEQYF

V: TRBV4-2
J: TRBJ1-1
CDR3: CASSHGAGNTEAFF

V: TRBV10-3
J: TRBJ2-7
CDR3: CAISPGTGAVTYEQYF

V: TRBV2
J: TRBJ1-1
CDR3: CASSSDRGAFF

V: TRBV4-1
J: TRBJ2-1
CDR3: CASSPGRGGKHNEQFF

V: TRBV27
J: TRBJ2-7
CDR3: CASSLQSGRGSYEQYF

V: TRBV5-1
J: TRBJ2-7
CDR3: CASSFSGSYEQYF

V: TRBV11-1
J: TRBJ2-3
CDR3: CASSLGTTGVSTDTQYF

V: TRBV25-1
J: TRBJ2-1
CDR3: CASEGNDNEQFF

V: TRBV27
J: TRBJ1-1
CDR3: CASSLTGSNTEAFF

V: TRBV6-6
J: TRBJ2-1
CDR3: CASSYSTRISVPEQFF

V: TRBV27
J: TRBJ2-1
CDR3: CASSFVRSSYNEQFF

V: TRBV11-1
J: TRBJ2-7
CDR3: CASSGGLATSSYEQYF

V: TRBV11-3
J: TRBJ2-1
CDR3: CASSLDSSDGHEQFF

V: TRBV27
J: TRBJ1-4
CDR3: CASSLTRANEKLFF